This T cell receptor (beta chain) was obtained from a study of Graves' ophthalmopathy and Graves' hyperthyroidism. CDR1 is LNHDA and CDR2 is SQIVND in the germline V gene (reference sequence). This CDR3 is 15 amino acids long. Trimming stripped 6 bases from V and 0 bases from J, with 11 bases between. Amplification of TCR beta CDR3 regions used RNA transcripts. HTBI-primed first-round RT-PCR preceded second-round multiplex PCR. TCRdb re-called the multiplex PCR reads through MiXCR, storing one row per CDR3 protein. In the table there are roughly 500,000 distinct CDR3 sequences, under 15% of which are singletons. This clonotype was detected only a few times.

The rearrangement links TRBV19 to TRBJ2-2; D is undetermined. The source is a woman in her twenties or thirties with Graves' ophthalmopathy. Sequences were obtained from blood. The chain's CDR3 is CASSPRHPNTGELFF. CDR3 in DNA: TGTGCCAGTAGCCCGAGGCACCCGAACACCGGGGAGCTGTTTTTT. The full variable domain, rest sourced from reference TRBV19 and TRBJ2-2, is DGGITQSPKYLFRKEGQNVTLSCEQNLNHDAMYWYRQDPGQGLRLIYYSQIVNDFQKGDIAEGYSVSREKKESFPLTVTSAQKNPTAFYLCASSPRHPNTGELFFGEGSRLTVL.